Described below is a single T cell receptor (beta chain) sequence and its context. Per germline, CDR1 MNHEY and CDR2 SMNVEV (reference sequence). CDR3 length: 14 amino acids. V was trimmed by 3 bases and J by 4 bases, leaving 11 bases between them. The data originate from a study of blood T cells in healthy people across ages. Primers used in a second PCR of roughly 6 to 11 cycles were a sample-barcoded 5' primer and a J-beta primer mix. MiXCR was run by TCRdb on the 5' RACE reads, yielding one entry per CDR3 protein. The sample holds 700,000 or so distinct CDR3 sequences; around 38% are singletons and the top ten take about 30%.

The V gene is TRBV27, the J gene TRBJ2-3; D unresolved. The sequence was collected from an elderly man in good health. The sequenced material came from blood. CDR3 residues: CASSFLGIADTQYF. The CDR3 DNA reads TGTGCCAGCAGTTTTTTGGGGATTGCAGATACGCAGTATTTT.